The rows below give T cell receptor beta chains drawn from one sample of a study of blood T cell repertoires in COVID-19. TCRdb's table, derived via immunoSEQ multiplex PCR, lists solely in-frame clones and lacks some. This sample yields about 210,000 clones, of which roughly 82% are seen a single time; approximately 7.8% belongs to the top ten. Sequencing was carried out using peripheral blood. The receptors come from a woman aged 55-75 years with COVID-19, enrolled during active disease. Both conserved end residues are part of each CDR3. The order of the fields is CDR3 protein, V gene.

CDR3: CASSLAGGTETQYF
V: TRBV27

CDR3: CASTLGAAGGSGELFF
V: TRBV5-6

CDR3: CATSPVRGGDEKLFF
V: TRBV15

CDR3: CASSVAGDTGELFF
V: TRBV10-2

CDR3: CASRKGLNTEAFF
V: TRBV5-4

CDR3: CASSSLYSAAFF
V: TRBV6-5

CDR3: CASSQGGSQPQHF
V: TRBV3-1/TRBV3-2

CDR3: CASSARTGAYEQYF
V: TRBV9

CDR3: CAWSVRLAGEEGYNEQFF
V: TRBV30

CDR3: CASRRGGTYEQYF
V: TRBV28

CDR3: CASSQDSRLGTSGKYNEQFF
V: TRBV3-1/TRBV3-2

CDR3: CASSLDREGGYTF
V: TRBV11-2

CDR3: CASSLNRGINEKLFF
V: TRBV5-1

CDR3: CSAVGGETQYF
V: TRBV20-1

CDR3: CASSSAGGRGMNEQFF
V: TRBV11-1

CDR3: CASRRGQETQYF
V: TRBV14

CDR3: CATSRDVQGPAWGTEAFF
V: TRBV15

CDR3: CASSETGRRYGYTF
V: TRBV18

CDR3: CASSFSASGDTDTQYF
V: TRBV11-2

CDR3: CASSPRDRPYGYTF
V: TRBV3-1/TRBV3-2

CDR3: CASSLKETGLNEKLFF
V: TRBV5-1

CDR3: CAISESRDRGETQYF
V: TRBV10-3

CDR3: CASSALRGKGYTF
V: TRBV5-4

CDR3: CASSRLNSPLHF
V: TRBV5-1

CDR3: CASSLEGREGRGSYNEQFF
V: TRBV5-4

CDR3: CASSLGQATTNEKLFF
V: TRBV4-1

CDR3: CASSHPGSNTGELFF
V: TRBV14

CDR3: CATSPGLNTQYF
V: TRBV19

CDR3: CASSLAFRDRGANYGYTF
V: TRBV7-2

CDR3: CASSLSFLGTSGTYEQYF
V: TRBV28

CDR3: CASSPSGRHREQYF
V: TRBV28

CDR3: CASSQEGSYNSPLHF
V: TRBV7-2

CDR3: CASSSGGGGEKLFF
V: TRBV7-2

CDR3: CASSGIFDVQYF
V: TRBV6-9

CDR3: CSVPGTGRGYTF
V: TRBV29-1

CDR3: CASSSGEKLFF
V: TRBV28

CDR3: CASSPRGTDTQYF
V: TRBV9

CDR3: CASTRGDRSYNSPLHF
V: TRBV2

CDR3: CASSLNGASNEQYF
V: TRBV7-3

CDR3: CASSPNRDGSPLHF
V: TRBV28

CDR3: CASSSRTSRNIQYF
V: TRBV7-9

CDR3: CASSPPELETQYF
V: TRBV6-5

CDR3: CASSGAGTGVATIYF
V: TRBV28

CDR3: CASSYWAGGSTDTQYF
V: TRBV6-2/TRBV6-3

CDR3: CAWSVRVGPWANEKLFF
V: TRBV30

CDR3: CASSLTKQPSSYNEQFF
V: TRBV4-3

CDR3: CASSDVQGRYNEKLFF
V: TRBV6-4

CDR3: CASTPDRGNNQPQHF
V: TRBV19

CDR3: CASSIWPGQSSGNTIYF
V: TRBV19

CDR3: CASSPRATNYGYTF
V: TRBV5-6

CDR3: CAWKGQGASPLHF
V: TRBV30

CDR3: CASSRGQGIADTQYF
V: TRBV18

CDR3: CASSSPAGANVLTF
V: TRBV9

CDR3: CASSPPEREVRDTGELFF
V: TRBV2

CDR3: CASSVVVRDTEAFF
V: TRBV9

CDR3: CATSDGTGPGNTIYF
V: TRBV24-1

CDR3: CASSLGLGRETQYF
V: TRBV5-6

CDR3: CASSLGGLITGELFF
V: TRBV7-9

CDR3: CASSQSLGNTGELFF
V: TRBV3-1/TRBV3-2

CDR3: CASSFNRDTQREKLFF
V: TRBV28